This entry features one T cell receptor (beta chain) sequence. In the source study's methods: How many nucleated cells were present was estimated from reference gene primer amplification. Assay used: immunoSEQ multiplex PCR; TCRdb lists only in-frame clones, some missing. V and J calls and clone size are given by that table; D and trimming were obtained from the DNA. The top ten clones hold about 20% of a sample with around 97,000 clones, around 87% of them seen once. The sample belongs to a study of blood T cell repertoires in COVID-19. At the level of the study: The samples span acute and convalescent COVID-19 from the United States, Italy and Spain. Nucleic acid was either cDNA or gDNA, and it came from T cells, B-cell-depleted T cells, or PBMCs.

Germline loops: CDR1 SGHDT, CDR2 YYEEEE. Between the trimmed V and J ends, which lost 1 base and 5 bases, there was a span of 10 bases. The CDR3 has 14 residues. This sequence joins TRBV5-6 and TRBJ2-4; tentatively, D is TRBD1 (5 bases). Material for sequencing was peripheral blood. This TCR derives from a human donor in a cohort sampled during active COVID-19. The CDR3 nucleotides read TGTGCCAGCAGCTTGTTACAGGCCGAAAACATTCAGTACTTC. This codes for CASSLLQAENIQYF. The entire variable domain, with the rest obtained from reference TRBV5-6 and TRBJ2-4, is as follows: DAGVTQSPTHLIKTRGQQVTLRCSPKSGHDTVSWYQQALGQGPQFIFQYYEEEERQRGNFPDRFSGHQFPNYSSELNVNALLLGDSALYLCASSLLQAENIQYFGAGTRLSVL.